The clone carrying this T cell receptor (beta chain) was picked up many times. Germline V CDR1 and CDR2: SQVTM, ANQGSEA. Trimming pared 0 bases from V and 7 bases from J, leaving 10 bases between. This CDR3 has 13 residues. The data were taken from a study of T-cell reconstitution after alpha-beta-depleted transplantation in children. Unique molecular identifiers were incorporated when the TCRbeta library was constructed. MiXCR, run by TCRdb on the PCR reads, gives a single entry per CDR3 protein. This table holds about 400,000 distinct CDR3 sequences, around 20% found once. This specimen consisted of PBMCs from the stem cell graft donor, obtained from the stem cell graft. The sequence came from a human donor who donated a stem cell graft to a child with acute myeloid leukemia. V usage is TRBV29-1 and J usage is TRBJ1-3; the D gene is possibly TRBD1 (6 bases). CDR3 nucleotide sequence: TGCAGCGTTGAAGACCCAGGGGTGAACACCATATATTTT. Protein: CSVEDPGVNTIYF.